Below are 24 T cell receptor beta chains sequenced from a single sample in a study of shared clonotypes between healthy human individuals (dated by TCRdb to about 2020). The library was prepared using the immunoSEQ multiplex PCR assay. TCRdb stores this immuneACCESS table with in-frame sequences only. Part of the clones is absent; in the studies checked, under half of the shortfall reflects unresolved V genes, and no reason is known for the rest. For this sample there are a few million clones; 85% to 95% appear just once. Roughly 0.13% of the sample rests with the top ten. What was sequenced was naive CD4+ T cells sorted from blood. The sample's cell subset or site label, decoded: CD45RA+ positively selected. The receptors come from a man in his late teens or twenties in good health.

The gene calls are TRBV25-1 and TRBJ1-5; possibly TRBD1 for D (5 bases). V was cut by 5 bases and J by 6 bases, with 14 bases left in between. Per the germline V gene, CDR1 is MGHDK and CDR2 is SYGVNS. There are 14 residues in the CDR3. The CDR3 reads CASSPQGRIQPQHF. DNA for the CDR3: TGTGCCAGCAGTCCGCAGGGCAGGATTCAGCCCCAGCATTTT.

This clone came up once. CDR3 DNA sequence: TGCGCCAGCAATATCCCAGGGAGTAACTATGGCTACACCTTC. Translating gives CASNIPGSNYGYTF. The chain couples TRBV5-1 to TRBJ1-2; TRBD1 is a possible D gene (5 bases). Trimming removed 6 bases from V and 1 base from J, with 13 bases in between. CDR3 length equals 14 residues. Germline loops: CDR1 SGHRS, CDR2 YFSETQ.

The rearrangement links TRBV2 to TRBJ2-7; 8 bases match TRBD1. This CDR3 spans 13 amino acids. Germline V lookup: CDR1 SNHLY, CDR2 FYNNEI. The V gene end was trimmed by 5 bases and the J gene end by 5 bases; junction bases not matched to a gene: 5. The CDR3 region is CASSLDREHEQYF. CDR3 nucleotide sequence: TGTGCCAGCAGTTTGGACAGGGAACACGAGCAGTACTTC.

The chain couples TRBV11-2 to TRBJ2-1; maybe TRBD1 (5 bases). The CDR3 consists of 19 residues. Trimming removed 5 bases from V and 0 bases from J, with 23 bases in between. Germline V gene data show CDR1 as SGHAT and CDR2 as FQNNGV. The CDR3 DNA sequence: TGTGCCAGCAGCCATTACTTTCCCTTAACAGGCAACTCCTACAATGAGCAGTTCTTC. It encodes CASSHYFPLTGNSYNEQFF. The full variable domain, in which reference TRBV11-2 and TRBJ2-1 provide the parts outside the CDR3, is EAGVAQSPRYKIIEKRQSVAFWCNPISGHATLYWYQQILGQGPKLLIQFQNNGVVDDSQLPKDRFSAERLKGVDSTLKIQPAKLEDSAVYLCASSHYFPLTGNSYNEQFFGPGTRLTVL.

This clone was recorded once. This same CDR3 is encoded by further DNA sequences in the sample. The chain joins TRBV18 to TRBJ2-3, with 8 bases matching TRBD2. The CDR3 loop spans 15 amino acids. Losses at the gene ends were 2 bases for V and 3 bases for J; bases not matched to a gene: 4. In germline, CDR1 is KGHSH, CDR2 LQKENI. This chain's CDR3 is CASSPTGGDTDTQYF. The CDR3 coding sequence is TGTGCCAGCTCACCAACGGGGGGGGATACAGATACGCAGTATTTT.

This chain connects TRBV5-8 to TRBJ2-7; D possibly uses TRBD1 or TRBD2 (5 bases each). The V and J ends lost 5 bases and 2 bases respectively, with 17 bases between them. The CDR3 is 15 amino acids. Germline lookup yields CDR1 SGHTS and CDR2 YDEGEE. The CDR3 bases are TGTGCCAGCAGTTTTTATGGGGGAGTCGCCTACGAGCAGTACTTC. It encodes CASSFYGGVAYEQYF.

V and J are TRBV7-8 and TRBJ1-2; 10 bases map to TRBD1. Germline V gene sequence: CDR1 SGHVS, CDR2 FQNEAQ. V lost 1 base to trimming and J lost 4 bases; unmatched junction nucleotides: 9. This CDR3 is 17 amino acids long. CDR3 sequence reads: CASSLGTGTGVGYGYTF. DNA for the CDR3: TGTGCCAGCAGCTTAGGTACCGGGACAGGGGTCGGCTATGGCTACACCTTC.

The chain couples TRBV5-1 to TRBJ2-7; D is unresolved. V was shortened by 4 bases and J by 0 bases, with 20 bases between the two germline ends. CDR3 length: 17 amino acids. Germline assignment: CDR1 SGHRS and CDR2 YFSETQ. The CDR3 DNA reads TGCGCCAGCAGCCGTAAAGGCGGCCCAGGTTCCTCCTACGAGCAGTACTTC. Amino acids: CASSRKGGPGSSYEQYF.

Only one count was recorded for this clone. The chain combines TRBV9 with TRBJ1-3; D is undetermined. CDR1 and CDR2 (germline): SGDLS, YYNGEE. The length of the CDR3 is 14 residues. Trimming pared 4 bases from V and 4 bases from J, leaving 12 bases between. The chain's CDR3 is CASSPTPGGNTIYF. For the CDR3, the DNA is TGTGCCAGCAGCCCCACCCCGGGAGGAAACACCATATATTTT. The whole variable domain, remainder taken from reference TRBV9 and TRBJ1-3, is DSGVTQTPKHLITATGQRVTLRCSPRSGDLSVYWYQQSLDQGLQFLIQYYNGEERAKGNILERFSAQQFPDLHSELNLSSLELGDSALYFCASSPTPGGNTIYFGEGSWLTVV.

A note on this clone: Other DNA sequences in this sample translate to the same CDR3. The gene calls are TRBV11-2 and TRBJ1-5; D unclear. The CDR3 is 15 amino acids. Germline V CDR1 and CDR2: SGHAT, FQNNGV. V was trimmed by 1 base and J by 2 bases, leaving 9 bases between them. The CDR3 sequence: CASSLGGNGNQPQHF. CDR3 sequence (DNA): TGTGCCAGCAGCTTAGGGGGAAACGGCAATCAGCCCCAGCATTTT. Looking up the rest from reference TRBV11-2 and TRBJ1-5 gives the full variable domain: EAGVAQSPRYKIIEKRQSVAFWCNPISGHATLYWYQQILGQGPKLLIQFQNNGVVDDSQLPKDRFSAERLKGVDSTLKIQPAKLEDSAVYLCASSLGGNGNQPQHFGDGTRLSIL.

The DNA of the CDR3 is TGTGCCAGCAGCTCGGGGTGGGGGGACGAGCAGTACTTC. It is translated as CASSSGWGDEQYF. V usage is TRBV5-6 and J usage is TRBJ2-7; maybe TRBD2 (6 bases). Trimming took off 3 bases at V and 5 bases at J, with 12 bases between the two ends. Per the germline V gene, CDR1 is SGHDT and CDR2 is YYEEEE. The CDR3 contains 13 residues.

CDR3 in amino acids: CAINSGGIGELFF. CDR3 nucleotide sequence: TGTGCCATCAACTCAGGGGGCATCGGGGAGCTGTTTTTT. The J gene is TRBJ2-2, the V gene TRBV10-3; 8 positions agree with TRBD1. The trim removed 7 bases at V and 7 bases at J, leaving 5 bases unmatched. Germline V CDR1 and CDR2: ENHRY, SYGVKD. The CDR3 has 13 amino acids.

This chain uses TRBV6-5 with TRBJ2-1; D gene uncertain. CDR1 and CDR2 (germline): MNHEY, SVGAGI. There are 13 residues in the CDR3. Trimming pared 2 bases from V and 3 bases from J, leaving 5 bases between. CDR3 coding DNA: TGTGCCAGCAGTTACAAACTCTACAATGAGCAGTTCTTC. Translating it yields CASSYKLYNEQFF.

The rearrangement joins TRBV19 to TRBJ1-5; TRBD1 matches at 7 bases. The CDR3 sequence is 16 residues long. V was pared by 9 bases and J by 1 base, with 12 bases of the junction left unmatched. Germline V gene sequence: CDR1 LNHDA, CDR2 SQIVND (reference sequence). The CDR3 nucleotides read TGTGCCAGCTTACCTCTTCCGGGACAGAGCAATCAGCCCCAGCATTTT. Translating it yields CASLPLPGQSNQPQHF.

This chain connects TRBV28 to TRBJ1-1, with D maybe TRBD1 (5 bases). Trimming removed 4 bases from V and 4 bases from J, with 19 bases in between. The length of the CDR3 is 16 residues. Germline V gene data show CDR1 as MDHEN and CDR2 as SYDVKM. The CDR3 nucleotides are TGTGCCAGCAGTTCCCAAGGTACCGCCAGGGCCACTGAAGCTTTCTTT. This translates into CASSSQGTARATEAFF.

The chain uses TRBV7-2 and TRBJ1-6; D may be TRBD1 (5 bases). Deletions cut 5 bases from V and 6 bases from J, with 17 bases between. The CDR3 is 16 amino acids. Per germline, CDR1 SGHTA and CDR2 FQGNSA. This chain's CDR3 is CASSPQALGGNSPLHF. The CDR3 region has the DNA TGTGCCAGCAGCCCTCAGGCGCTTGGGGGTAATTCACCCCTCCACTTT.

This chain joins TRBV10-3 and TRBJ1-2; weak D call: TRBD1 (5 bases). The CDR3 spans 15 residues. CDR1 is ENHRY and CDR2 is SYGVKD in the germline V gene. V lost 10 bases, J lost 0 bases, and 18 bases lay in between. This CDR3 reads CATNGHEAPNYGYTF. The CDR3, as DNA: TGTGCCACCAACGGACATGAGGCCCCTAACTATGGCTACACCTTC.

V gene TRBV6-1 combines with J gene TRBJ1-1; unclear D gene. Trimming removed 2 bases from V and 10 bases from J, with 11 bases in between. CDR3 length equals 12 residues. The V gene's germline CDR1 is MNHNS and CDR2 SASEGT. In DNA, the CDR3 is TGTGCCAGCAGTGAATCGCTAGGAAGAGCTTTCTTT. It is translated as CASSESLGRAFF.

The rearrangement links TRBV7-2 to TRBJ2-7, with D unresolved. V was trimmed by 1 base and J by 3 bases, leaving 7 bases between them. This CDR3 spans 13 amino acids. Germline lookup yields CDR1 SGHTA and CDR2 FQGNSA. CDR3 sequence (DNA): TGTGCCAGCAGCTTAGAATCGATCTACGAGCAGTACTTC. It is translated as CASSLESIYEQYF.

A single count supports this clone. The genes are TRBV10-3 and TRBJ2-4, with 10 bases matching TRBD1. The germline CDR1 and CDR2 sequences are ENHRY and SYGVKD. This CDR3 is built from 17 residues. Trimming took 2 bases from V and 3 from J; bases not matched to a gene: 7. The CDR3 DNA is TGTGCCATCAGTGAGGCCGGGACAGGGGTAGGCAAAAACATTCAGTACTTC. It specifies CAISEAGTGVGKNIQYF.

This chain joins TRBV18 and TRBJ2-3; D perhaps matches TRBD2 (5 bases). Trimming took off 0 bases at V and 5 bases at J, with 12 bases between the two ends. CDR3 length equals 15 residues. Germline assignment: CDR1 KGHSH and CDR2 LQKENI. CDR3 protein: CASSPPGLSGDTQYF. DNA for the CDR3: TGTGCCAGCTCACCACCGGGTTTAAGCGGAGATACGCAGTATTTT.

The chain has TRBV18 and TRBJ1-3; unclear D gene. This CDR3 spans 14 amino acids. Deletions cut 3 bases from V and 4 bases from J, with 10 bases between. Germline assignment: CDR1 KGHSH and CDR2 LQKENI. The CDR3 nucleotides are TGTGCCAGCTCACCGGGGATTTCGGGAAACACCATATATTTT. Translated: CASSPGISGNTIYF.

The chain carries TRBV6-1 and TRBJ1-2, with no clear D. Germline V CDR1 and CDR2: MNHNS, SASEGT. This CDR3 contains 12 residues. With 7 bases removed from V and 6 bases from J, the gap between germline ends came to 12 bases. CDR3 sequence: CASMIRSDGYTF. The CDR3 nucleotides read TGTGCCAGCATGATTAGGTCCGATGGCTACACCTTC.

This clone has more than one count but fewer than ten. Different DNA sequences within this sample yield the same CDR3. The chain links TRBV5-1 to TRBJ2-7; D unclear. The CDR3 is made up of 11 amino acids. Germline CDR1 is SGHRS and CDR2 is YFSETQ. V was trimmed by 3 bases and J by 1 base, leaving 2 bases between them. CDR3 sequence reads: CASSSSYEQYF. The CDR3 DNA sequence: TGCGCCAGCAGCTCTTCCTACGAGCAGTACTTC.